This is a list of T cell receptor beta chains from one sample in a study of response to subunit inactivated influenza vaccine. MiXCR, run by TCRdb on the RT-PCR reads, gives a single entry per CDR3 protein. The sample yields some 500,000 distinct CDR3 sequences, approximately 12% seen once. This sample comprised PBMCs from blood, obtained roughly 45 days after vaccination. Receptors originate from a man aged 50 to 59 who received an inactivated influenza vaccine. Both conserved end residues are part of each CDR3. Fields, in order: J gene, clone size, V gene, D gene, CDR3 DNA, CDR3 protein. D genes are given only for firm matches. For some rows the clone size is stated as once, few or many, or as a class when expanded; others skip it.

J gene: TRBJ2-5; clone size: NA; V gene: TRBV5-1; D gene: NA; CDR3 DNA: TGCGCCATCAGCTTGAGGCCGTCAGAGACCCAGTACTTC; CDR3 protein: CAISLRPSETQYF
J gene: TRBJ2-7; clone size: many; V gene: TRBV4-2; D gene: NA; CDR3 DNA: TGTGCCAGCAGCCAAGGAAGAGGCACCTACGAGCAGTACTTC; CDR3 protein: CASSQGRGTYEQYF
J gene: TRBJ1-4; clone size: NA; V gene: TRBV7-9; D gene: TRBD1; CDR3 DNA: TGTGCCAGCAGCCAGACAGGGGGCCATGAAAAACTGTTTTTT; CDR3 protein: CASSQTGGHEKLFF
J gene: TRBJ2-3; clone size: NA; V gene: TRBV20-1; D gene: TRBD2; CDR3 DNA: TGCAGTGCTAGAGACCAGCGGGGCTACACAGATACGCAGTATTTT; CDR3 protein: CSARDQRGYTDTQYF
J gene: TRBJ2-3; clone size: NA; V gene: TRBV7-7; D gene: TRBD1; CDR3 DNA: TGTGCCGGCAGCTCGACAGGGATAGATACGCAGTATTTT; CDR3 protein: CAGSSTGIDTQYF
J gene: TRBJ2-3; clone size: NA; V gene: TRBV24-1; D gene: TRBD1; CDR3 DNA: TGTGCCACCAGTGATCTCGGGACAGGGGACACAGATACGCAGTATTTT; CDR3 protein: CATSDLGTGDTDTQYF
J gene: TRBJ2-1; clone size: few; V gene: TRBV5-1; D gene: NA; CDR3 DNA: TGCGCCAGCAGCCCCGTGGGTAGCTCCTACAATGAGCAGTTCTTC; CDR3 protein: CASSPVGSSYNEQFF
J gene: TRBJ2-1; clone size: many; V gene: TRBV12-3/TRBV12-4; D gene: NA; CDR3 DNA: TGTGCCAGCAGGGCGCCCCTTTACAATGAGCAGTTCTTC; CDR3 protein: CASRAPLYNEQFF
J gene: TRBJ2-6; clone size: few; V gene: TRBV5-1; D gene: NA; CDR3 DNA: TGCGCCGTAAGAGATCGACCGGGACTTCTAATCTCTGGGGCCAACGTCCTGACTTTC; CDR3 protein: CAVRDRPGLLISGANVLTF
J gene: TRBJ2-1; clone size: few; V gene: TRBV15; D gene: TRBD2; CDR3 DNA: TGTGCCACCAGCAGAGTACCTAGCGGGAGGGACAATGAGCAGTTCTTC; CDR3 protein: CATSRVPSGRDNEQFF
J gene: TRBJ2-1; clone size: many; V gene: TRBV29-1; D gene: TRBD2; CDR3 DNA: TGCAGCGAGCGGTCTAGCGGGAGGAATGAGCAGTTCTTC; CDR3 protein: CSERSSGRNEQFF
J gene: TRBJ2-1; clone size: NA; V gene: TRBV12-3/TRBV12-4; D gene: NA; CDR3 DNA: TGTGCCAGCAGTTTAATCACTAGCTGGCTGGTCAATGAGCAGTTCTTC; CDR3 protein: CASSLITSWLVNEQFF
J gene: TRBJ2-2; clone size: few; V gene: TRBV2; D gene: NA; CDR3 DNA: TGTGCCAGCAGTGAACTTCAACGGTCCGGGGAGCTGTTTTTT; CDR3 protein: CASSELQRSGELFF
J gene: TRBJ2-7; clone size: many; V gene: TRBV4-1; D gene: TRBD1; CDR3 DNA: TGCGCCAGCAGCCAAGGGGTTTTAGGCGGGACAGGGAGCTACGAGCAGTACTTC; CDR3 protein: CASSQGVLGGTGSYEQYF
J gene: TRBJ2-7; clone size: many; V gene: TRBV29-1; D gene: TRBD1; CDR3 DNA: TGCAGCGTTGAGCAGGGGGCCTACGAGCAGTACTTC; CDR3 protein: CSVEQGAYEQYF
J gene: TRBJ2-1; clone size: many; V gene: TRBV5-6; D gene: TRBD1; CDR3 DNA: TGTGCCAGCAGCTTCACCGGGACAGCCTACAATGAGCAGTTCTTC; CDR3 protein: CASSFTGTAYNEQFF
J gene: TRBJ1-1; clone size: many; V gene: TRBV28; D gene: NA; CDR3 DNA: TGTGCCAGCAGTTTACCGACAGGGAACACTGAAGCTTTCTTT; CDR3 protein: CASSLPTGNTEAFF
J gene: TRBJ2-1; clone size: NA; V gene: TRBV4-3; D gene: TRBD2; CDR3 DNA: TGCGCCAGCAGCCAAGTGTGGACTAGCGGGGGGGCCAGTGAGCAGTTCTTC; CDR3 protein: CASSQVWTSGGASEQFF
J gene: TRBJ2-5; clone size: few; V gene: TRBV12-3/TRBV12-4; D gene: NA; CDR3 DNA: TGTGCCAGCAGCCAAACAGGGTTTCAAGAGACCCAGTACTTC; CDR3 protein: CASSQTGFQETQYF
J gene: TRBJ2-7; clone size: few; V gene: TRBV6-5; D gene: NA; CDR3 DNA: TGTGCCAGCAGTTCCCCGACAGGTTTAGACTACGAGCAGTACTTC; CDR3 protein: CASSSPTGLDYEQYF
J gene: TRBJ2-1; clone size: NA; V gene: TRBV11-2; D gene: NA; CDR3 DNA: TGTGCCAGCAACGCAAACCGGGGCTCCTACAATGAGCAGTTCTTC; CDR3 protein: CASNANRGSYNEQFF
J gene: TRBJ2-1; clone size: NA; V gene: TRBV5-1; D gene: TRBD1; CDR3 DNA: TGCGCCAGCAGCGATGGACAGGGGTTTTTGGATGAGCAGTTCTTC; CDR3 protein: CASSDGQGFLDEQFF
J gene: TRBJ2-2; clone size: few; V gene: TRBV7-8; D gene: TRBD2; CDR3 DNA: TGTGCCAGCAGCTTAGCTCTAGCGGTGGCCGGGGAGCTGTTTTTT; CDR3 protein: CASSLALAVAGELFF
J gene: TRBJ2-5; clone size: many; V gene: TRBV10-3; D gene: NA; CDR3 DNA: TGTGCCATCAGTGAGTCGACCAGGGGCCTACAAGAGACCCAGTACTTC; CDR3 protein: CAISESTRGLQETQYF
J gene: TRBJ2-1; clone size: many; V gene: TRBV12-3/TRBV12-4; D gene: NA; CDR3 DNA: TGTGCCAGCAGATTGGATTCGATTTACGAGCAGTTCTTC; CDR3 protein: CASRLDSIYEQFF
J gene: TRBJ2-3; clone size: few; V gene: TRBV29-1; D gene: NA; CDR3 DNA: TGCAGCGTTCGAACGGATACGCAGTATTTT; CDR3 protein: CSVRTDTQYF
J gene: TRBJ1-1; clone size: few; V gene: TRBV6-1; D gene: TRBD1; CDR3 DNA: TGTGCCAGCATTCGACAGGGTTTGGAGAACACTGAAGCTTTCTTT; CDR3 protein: CASIRQGLENTEAFF
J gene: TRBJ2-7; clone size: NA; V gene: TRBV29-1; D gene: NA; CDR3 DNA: TGCAGCGTTGAAACCCCGGGAGACTCCTACGAGCAGTACTTC; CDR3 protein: CSVETPGDSYEQYF
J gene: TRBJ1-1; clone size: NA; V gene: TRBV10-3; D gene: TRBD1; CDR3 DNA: TGTGCCATCAGAGGGAAGACAGGGGAGAACACTGAAGCTTTCTTT; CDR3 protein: CAIRGKTGENTEAFF
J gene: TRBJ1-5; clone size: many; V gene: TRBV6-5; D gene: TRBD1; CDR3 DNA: TGTGCCAGCACCGGACAGGGTCCCAGCAATCAGCCCCAGCATTTT; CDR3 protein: CASTGQGPSNQPQHF
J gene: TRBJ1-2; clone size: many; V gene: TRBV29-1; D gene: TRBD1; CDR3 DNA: TGCAGCGTCGCGACAGGGGGAGGTTTACCCTATGGCTACACCTTC; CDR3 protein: CSVATGGGLPYGYTF
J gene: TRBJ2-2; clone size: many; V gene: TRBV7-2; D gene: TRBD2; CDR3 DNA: TGTGCCAGCAGCTTAGTCGGCGGGAGGAACACCGGGGAGCTGTTTTTT; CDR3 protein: CASSLVGGRNTGELFF
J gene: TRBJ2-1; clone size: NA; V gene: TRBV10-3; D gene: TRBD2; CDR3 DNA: TGTGCCATCAGTGGAGGGACTAGCGGGGCCAATGAGCAGTTCTTC; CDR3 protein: CAISGGTSGANEQFF
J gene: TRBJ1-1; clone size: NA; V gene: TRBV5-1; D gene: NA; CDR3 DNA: TGCGCCAGCAGCTTTGGGGGAGAATACACTGAAGCTTTCTTT; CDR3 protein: CASSFGGEYTEAFF
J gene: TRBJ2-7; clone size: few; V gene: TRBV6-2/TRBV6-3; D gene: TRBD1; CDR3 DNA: TGTGCCAGCAGTTTCTGGGACAGGGAACCCTACGAGCAGTACTTC; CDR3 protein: CASSFWDREPYEQYF
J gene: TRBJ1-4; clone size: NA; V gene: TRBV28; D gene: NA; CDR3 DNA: TGTGCCAGCAGTTCCGCCGGGACGGGTAGTGAAAAACTGTTTTTT; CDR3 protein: CASSSAGTGSEKLFF
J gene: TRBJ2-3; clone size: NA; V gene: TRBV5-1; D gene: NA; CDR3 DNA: TGCGCCAGCAGCTCTACAGGAGAGAGCACAGATACGCAGTATTTT; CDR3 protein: CASSSTGESTDTQYF
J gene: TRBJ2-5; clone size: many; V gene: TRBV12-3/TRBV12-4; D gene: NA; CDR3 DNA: TGTGCCAGCAGACATGATGGGGGCGAAGAGACCCAGTACTTC; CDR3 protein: CASRHDGGEETQYF
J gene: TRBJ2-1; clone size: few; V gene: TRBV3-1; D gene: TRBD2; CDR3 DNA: TGTGCCAGCAGCCCGCTACTAGCGGGGGGGCCGGACAATGAGCAGTTCTTC; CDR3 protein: CASSPLLAGGPDNEQFF
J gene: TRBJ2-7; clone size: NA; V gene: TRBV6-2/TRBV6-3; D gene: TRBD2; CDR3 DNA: TGTGCCAGCAGTCCCGGGGTAGCGGGAGGCCACTCCTACGAGCAGTACTTC; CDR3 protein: CASSPGVAGGHSYEQYF
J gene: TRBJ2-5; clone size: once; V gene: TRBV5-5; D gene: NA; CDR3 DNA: TGTGCCAGCAGCTTGATCGGGGTGCCAGAGACCCAGTACTTC; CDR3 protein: CASSLIGVPETQYF